This TCR beta chain was identified in a study of control samples from healthy donors and cancer patients. Per germline, CDR1 MGHDK and CDR2 SYGVNS. V lost 4 bases to trimming and J lost 10 bases, with 8 bases between them. The CDR3 has 11 residues. TCRdb's table, derived via immunoSEQ multiplex PCR, lists solely in-frame clones and lacks some. This table holds 85,000 to 90,000 clones, about 89% found once. The chain has TRBV25-1 and TRBJ1-3; TRBD1 is a possible D gene (5 bases). Sequenced input: blood. This TCR was recovered from a man aged 25 to 40 in good health. CDR3 nucleotides: TGTGCCAGCAGTGGGCAGGGAACCATATATTTT. Translating gives CASSGQGTIYF.